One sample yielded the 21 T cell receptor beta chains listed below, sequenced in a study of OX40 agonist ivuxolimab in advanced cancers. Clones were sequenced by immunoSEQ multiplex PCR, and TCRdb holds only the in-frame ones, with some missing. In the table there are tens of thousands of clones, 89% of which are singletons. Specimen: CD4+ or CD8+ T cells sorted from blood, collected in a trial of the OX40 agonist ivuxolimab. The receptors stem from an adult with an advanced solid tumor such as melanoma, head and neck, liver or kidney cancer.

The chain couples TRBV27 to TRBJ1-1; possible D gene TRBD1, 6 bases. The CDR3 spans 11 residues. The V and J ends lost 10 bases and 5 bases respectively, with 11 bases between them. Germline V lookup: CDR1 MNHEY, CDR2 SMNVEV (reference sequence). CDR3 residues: CATLGGTEAFF. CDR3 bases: TGTGCCACCCTAGGGGGAACTGAAGCTTTCTTT.

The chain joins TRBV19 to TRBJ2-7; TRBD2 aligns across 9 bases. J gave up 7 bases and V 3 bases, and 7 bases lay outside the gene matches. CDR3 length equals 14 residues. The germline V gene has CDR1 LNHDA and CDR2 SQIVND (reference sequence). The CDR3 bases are TGTGCCAGTAGTATGGGGACTAGCTTGGGTGAGCAGTACTTC. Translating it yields CASSMGTSLGEQYF.

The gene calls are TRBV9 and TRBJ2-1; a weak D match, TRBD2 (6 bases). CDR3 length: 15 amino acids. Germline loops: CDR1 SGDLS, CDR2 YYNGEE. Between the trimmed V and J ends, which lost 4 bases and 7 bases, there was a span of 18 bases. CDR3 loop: CASSPWTPGGNEQFF. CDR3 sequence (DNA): TGTGCCAGCAGCCCCTGGACTCCTGGGGGGAATGAGCAGTTCTTC.

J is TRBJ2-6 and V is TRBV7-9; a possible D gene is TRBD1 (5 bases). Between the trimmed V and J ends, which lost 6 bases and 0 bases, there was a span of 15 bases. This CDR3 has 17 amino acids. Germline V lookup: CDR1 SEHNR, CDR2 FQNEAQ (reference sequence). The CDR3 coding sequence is TGTGCCAGCAGGCATTCTGCGACAGTCTCTGGGGCCAACGTCCTGACTTTC. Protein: CASRHSATVSGANVLTF.

CDR3 protein: CASRTGGGNEQYF. For the CDR3, the DNA is TGTGCCAGCAGAACTGGGGGGGGCAACGAGCAGTACTTC. This rearrangement joins TRBV28 to TRBJ2-7, with D tentatively TRBD2 (7 bases). Germline-derived CDR1 and CDR2 are MDHEN and SYDVKM. CDR3 length: 13 amino acids. The V end lost 6 bases, the J end lost 5 bases, and 14 bases lay between the germline ends.

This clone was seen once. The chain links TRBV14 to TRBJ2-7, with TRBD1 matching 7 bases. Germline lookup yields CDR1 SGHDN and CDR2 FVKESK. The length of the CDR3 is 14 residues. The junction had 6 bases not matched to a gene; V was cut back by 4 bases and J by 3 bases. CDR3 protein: CASSPRTGYYEQYF. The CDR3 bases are TGTGCCAGCAGCCCACGGACAGGTTACTACGAGCAGTACTTC.

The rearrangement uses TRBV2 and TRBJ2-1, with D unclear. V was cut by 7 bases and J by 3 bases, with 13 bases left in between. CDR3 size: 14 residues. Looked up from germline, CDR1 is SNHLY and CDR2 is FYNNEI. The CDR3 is CASTRASHYNEQFF. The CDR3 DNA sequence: TGTGCCAGCACCCGGGCGTCCCACTACAATGAGCAGTTCTTC.

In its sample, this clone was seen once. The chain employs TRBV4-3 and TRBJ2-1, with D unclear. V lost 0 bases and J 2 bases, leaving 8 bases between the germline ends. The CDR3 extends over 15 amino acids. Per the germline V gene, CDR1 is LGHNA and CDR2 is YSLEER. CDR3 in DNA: TGCGCCAGCAGCCAAGATGGCGGAGCCTACAATGAGCAGTTCTTC. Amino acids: CASSQDGGAYNEQFF.

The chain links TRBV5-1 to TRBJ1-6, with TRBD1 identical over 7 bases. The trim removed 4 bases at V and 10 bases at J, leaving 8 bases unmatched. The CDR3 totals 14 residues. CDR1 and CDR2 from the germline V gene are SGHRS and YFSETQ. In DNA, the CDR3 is TGCGCCAGCAGCGACAGGGTATCGGGCTCACCCCTCCACTTT. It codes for CASSDRVSGSPLHF.

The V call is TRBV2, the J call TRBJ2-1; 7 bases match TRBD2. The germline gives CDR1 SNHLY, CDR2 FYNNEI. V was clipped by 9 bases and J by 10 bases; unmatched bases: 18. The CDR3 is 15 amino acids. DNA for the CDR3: TGTGCCAGAGGTACTCTAGCGGCCAAGGATGACGAGCAGTTCTTC. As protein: CARGTLAAKDDEQFF. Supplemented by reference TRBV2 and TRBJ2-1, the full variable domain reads EPEVTQTPSHQVTQMGQEVILRCVPISNHLYFYWYRQILGQKVEFLVSFYNNEISEKSEIFDDQFSVERPDGSNFTLKIRSTKLEDSAMYFCARGTLAAKDDEQFFGPGTRLTVL.

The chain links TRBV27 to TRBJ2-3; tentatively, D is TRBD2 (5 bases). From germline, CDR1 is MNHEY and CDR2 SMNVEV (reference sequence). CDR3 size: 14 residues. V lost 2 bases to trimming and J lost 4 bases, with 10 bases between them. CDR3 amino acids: CASSLVKGADTQYF. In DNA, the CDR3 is TGTGCCAGCAGTTTAGTGAAGGGAGCAGATACGCAGTATTTT.

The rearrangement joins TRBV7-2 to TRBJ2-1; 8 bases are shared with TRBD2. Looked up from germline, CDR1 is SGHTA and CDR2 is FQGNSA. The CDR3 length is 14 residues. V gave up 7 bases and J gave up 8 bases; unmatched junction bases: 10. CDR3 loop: CASTATSAWDEQFF. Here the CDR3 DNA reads TGTGCCAGCACTGCGACTAGCGCCTGGGATGAGCAGTTCTTC. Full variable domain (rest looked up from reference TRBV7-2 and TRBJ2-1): GAGVSQSPSNKVTEKGKDVELRCDPISGHTALYWYRQSLGQGLEFLIYFQGNSAPDKSGLPSDRFSAERTGGSVSTLTIQRTQQEDSAVYLCASTATSAWDEQFFGPGTRLTVL.

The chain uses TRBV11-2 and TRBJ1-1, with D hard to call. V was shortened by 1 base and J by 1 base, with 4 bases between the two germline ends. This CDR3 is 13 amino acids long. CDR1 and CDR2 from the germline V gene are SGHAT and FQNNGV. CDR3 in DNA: TGTGCCAGCAGCTTAGGACCGAACACTGAAGCTTTCTTT. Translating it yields CASSLGPNTEAFF.

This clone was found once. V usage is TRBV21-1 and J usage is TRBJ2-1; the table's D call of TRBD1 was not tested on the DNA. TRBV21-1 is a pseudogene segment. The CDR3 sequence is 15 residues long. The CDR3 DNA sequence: TGTGCCAGTATGAAAGGGACAGGGGTAGACAATGAGCAGTTCTTC. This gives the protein CASMKGTGVDNEQFF.

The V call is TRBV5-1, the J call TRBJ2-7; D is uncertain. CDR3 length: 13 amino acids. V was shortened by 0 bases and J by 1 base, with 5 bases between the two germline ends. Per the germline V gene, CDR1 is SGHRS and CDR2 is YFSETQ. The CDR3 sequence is CASSLAPSYEQYV. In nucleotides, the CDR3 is TGCGCCAGCAGCTTGGCCCCATCCTACGAGCAGTACGTC.

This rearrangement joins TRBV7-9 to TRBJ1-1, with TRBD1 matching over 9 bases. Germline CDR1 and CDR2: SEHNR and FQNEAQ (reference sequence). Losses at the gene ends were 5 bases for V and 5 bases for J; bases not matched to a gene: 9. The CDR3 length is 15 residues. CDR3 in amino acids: CASSAFDRGMTEAFF. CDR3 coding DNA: TGTGCCAGCAGCGCCTTCGACAGGGGGATGACTGAAGCTTTCTTT.

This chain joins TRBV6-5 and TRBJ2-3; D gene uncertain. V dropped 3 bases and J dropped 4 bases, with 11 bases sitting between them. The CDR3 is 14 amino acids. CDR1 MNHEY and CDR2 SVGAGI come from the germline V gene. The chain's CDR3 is CASSYTSVADTQYF. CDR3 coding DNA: TGTGCCAGCAGTTATACCTCGGTGGCAGATACGCAGTATTTT.

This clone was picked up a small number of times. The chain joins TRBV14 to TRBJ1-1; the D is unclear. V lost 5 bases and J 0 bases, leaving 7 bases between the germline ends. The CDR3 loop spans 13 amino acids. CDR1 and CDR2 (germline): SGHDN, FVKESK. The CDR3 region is CASSAGLNTEAFF. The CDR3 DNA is TGTGCCAGCAGCGCGGGGTTGAACACTGAAGCTTTCTTT.

CDR3 DNA sequence: TGCAGCGCTCGGGGGGGGACTAGCAGTTACGAGCAGTACTTC. It translates to CSARGGTSSYEQYF. The chain carries TRBV29-1 and TRBJ2-7, with 9 nucleotides matching TRBD2. Per germline, CDR1 SQVTM and CDR2 ANQGSEA. The CDR3 spans 14 residues. V lost 7 bases, J lost 4 bases, and 11 bases stayed unmatched.

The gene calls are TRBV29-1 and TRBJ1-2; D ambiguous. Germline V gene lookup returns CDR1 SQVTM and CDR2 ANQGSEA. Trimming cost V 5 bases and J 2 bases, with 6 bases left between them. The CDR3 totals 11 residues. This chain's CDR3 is CSVFSNYGYTF. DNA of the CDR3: TGCAGCGTTTTCTCGAACTATGGCTACACCTTC.

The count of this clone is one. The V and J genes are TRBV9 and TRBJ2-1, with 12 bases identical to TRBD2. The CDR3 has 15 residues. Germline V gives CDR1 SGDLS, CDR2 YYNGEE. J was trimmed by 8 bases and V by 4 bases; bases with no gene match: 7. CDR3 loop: CASSLTSGRMDEQFF. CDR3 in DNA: TGTGCCAGCAGCCTTACTAGCGGGAGGATGGATGAGCAGTTCTTC.